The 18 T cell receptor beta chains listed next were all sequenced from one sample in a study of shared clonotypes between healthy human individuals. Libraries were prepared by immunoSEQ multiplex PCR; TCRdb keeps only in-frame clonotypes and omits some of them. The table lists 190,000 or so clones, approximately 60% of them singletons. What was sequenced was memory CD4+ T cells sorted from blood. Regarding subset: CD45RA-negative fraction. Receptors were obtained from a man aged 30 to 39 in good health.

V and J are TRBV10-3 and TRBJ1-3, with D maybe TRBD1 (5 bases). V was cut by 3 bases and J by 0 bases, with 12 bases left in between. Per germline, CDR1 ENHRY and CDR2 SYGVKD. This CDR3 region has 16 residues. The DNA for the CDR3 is TGTGCCATCAGTGAAAGGGGAACTCTCTCTGGAAACACCATATATTTT. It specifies CAISERGTLSGNTIYF.

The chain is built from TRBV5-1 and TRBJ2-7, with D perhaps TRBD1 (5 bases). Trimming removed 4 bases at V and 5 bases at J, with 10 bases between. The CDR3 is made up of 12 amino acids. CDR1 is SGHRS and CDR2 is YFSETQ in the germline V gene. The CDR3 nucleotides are TGCGCCAGCAGCGGGGCCAGAGACGAGCAGTACTTC. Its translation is CASSGARDEQYF.

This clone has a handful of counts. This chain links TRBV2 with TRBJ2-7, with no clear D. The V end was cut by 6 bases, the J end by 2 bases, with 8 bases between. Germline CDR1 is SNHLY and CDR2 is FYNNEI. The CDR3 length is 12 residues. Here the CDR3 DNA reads TGTGCCAGCAGCCTAGGGACCTACGAGCAGTACTTC. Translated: CASSLGTYEQYF.

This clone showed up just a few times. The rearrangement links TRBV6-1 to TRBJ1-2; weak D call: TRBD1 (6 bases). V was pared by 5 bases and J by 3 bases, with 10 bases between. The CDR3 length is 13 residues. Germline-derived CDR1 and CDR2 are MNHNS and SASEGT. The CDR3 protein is CASSSGGDYGYTF. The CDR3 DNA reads TGTGCCAGCAGTAGTGGGGGCGACTATGGCTACACCTTC.

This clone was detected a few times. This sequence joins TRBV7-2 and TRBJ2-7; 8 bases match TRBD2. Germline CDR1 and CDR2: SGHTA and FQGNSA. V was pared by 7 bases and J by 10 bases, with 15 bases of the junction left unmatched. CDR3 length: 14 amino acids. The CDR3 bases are TGTGCCAGCACCCCCATCTTCCGGGAGGGCCTCCAGTACTTC. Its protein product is CASTPIFREGLQYF.

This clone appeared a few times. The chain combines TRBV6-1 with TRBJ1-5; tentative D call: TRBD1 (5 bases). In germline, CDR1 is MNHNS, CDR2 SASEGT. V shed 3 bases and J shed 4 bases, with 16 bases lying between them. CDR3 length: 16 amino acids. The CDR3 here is CASSENTGTANQPQHF. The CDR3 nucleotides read TGTGCCAGCAGTGAGAATACCGGGACGGCTAATCAGCCCCAGCATTTT.

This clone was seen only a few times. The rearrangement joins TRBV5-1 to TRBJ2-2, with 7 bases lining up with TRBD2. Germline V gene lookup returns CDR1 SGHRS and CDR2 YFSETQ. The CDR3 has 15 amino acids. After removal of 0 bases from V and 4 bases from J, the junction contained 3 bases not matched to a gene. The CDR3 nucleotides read TGCGCCAGCAGCTTGGATGGGACTATCACCGGGGAGCTGTTTTTT. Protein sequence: CASSLDGTITGELFF.

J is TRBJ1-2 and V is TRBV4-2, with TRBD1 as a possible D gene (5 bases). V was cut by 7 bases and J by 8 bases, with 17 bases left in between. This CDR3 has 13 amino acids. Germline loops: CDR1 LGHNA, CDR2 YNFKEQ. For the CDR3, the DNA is TGTGCCAGCACCCCTGAGGGGATGCGGGGCTACACCTTC. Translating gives CASTPEGMRGYTF.

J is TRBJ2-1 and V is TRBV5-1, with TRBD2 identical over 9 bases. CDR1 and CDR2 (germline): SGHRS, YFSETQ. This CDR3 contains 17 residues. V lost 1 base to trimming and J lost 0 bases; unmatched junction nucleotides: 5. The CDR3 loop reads CASSLLTSGSSYNEQFF. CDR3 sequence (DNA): TGCGCCAGCAGCTTGTTGACTAGCGGTAGCTCCTACAATGAGCAGTTCTTC. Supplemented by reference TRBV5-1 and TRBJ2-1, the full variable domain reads KAGVTQTPRYLIKTRGQQVTLSCSPISGHRSVSWYQQTPGQGLQFLFEYFSETQRNKGNFPGRFSGRQFSNSRSEMNVSTLELGDSALYLCASSLLTSGSSYNEQFFGPGTRLTVL.

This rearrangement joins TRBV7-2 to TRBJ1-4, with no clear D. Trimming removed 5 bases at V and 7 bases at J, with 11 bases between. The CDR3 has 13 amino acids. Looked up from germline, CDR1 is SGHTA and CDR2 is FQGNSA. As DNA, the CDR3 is TGTGCCAGCAGCACCCGGTTGGGTGAAAAACTGTTTTTT. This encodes CASSTRLGEKLFF.

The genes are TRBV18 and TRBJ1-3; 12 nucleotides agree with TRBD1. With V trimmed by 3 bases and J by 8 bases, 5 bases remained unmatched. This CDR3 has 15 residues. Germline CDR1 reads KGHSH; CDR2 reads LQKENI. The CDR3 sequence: CASSPGQGARHTIYF. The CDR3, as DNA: TGTGCCAGCTCACCGGGACAGGGGGCTCGACACACCATATATTTT.

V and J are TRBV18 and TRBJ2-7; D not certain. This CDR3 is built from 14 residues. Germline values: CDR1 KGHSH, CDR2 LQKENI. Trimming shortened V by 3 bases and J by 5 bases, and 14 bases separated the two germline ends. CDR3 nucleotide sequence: TGTGCCAGCTCACCCTCCAGTATCCCCCACGAGCAGTACTTC. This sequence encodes CASSPSSIPHEQYF.

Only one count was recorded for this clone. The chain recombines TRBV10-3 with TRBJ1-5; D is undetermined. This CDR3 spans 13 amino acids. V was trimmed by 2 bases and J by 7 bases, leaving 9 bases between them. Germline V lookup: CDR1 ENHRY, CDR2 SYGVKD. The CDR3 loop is CAISEGVRQPQHF. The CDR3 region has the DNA TGTGCCATCAGTGAGGGGGTACGACAGCCCCAGCATTTT.

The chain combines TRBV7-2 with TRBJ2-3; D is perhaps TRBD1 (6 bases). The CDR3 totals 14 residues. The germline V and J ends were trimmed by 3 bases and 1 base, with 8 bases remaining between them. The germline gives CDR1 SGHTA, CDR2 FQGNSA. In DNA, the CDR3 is TGTGCCAGCAGCTTCAGACAGGGCACAGATACGCAGTATTTT. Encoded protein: CASSFRQGTDTQYF.

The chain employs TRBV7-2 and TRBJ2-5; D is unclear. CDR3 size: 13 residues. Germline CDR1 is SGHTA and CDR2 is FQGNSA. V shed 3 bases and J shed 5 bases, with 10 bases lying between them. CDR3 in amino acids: CASSFRLTETQYF. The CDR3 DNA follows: TGTGCCAGCAGCTTTCGCTTAACGGAGACCCAGTACTTC.

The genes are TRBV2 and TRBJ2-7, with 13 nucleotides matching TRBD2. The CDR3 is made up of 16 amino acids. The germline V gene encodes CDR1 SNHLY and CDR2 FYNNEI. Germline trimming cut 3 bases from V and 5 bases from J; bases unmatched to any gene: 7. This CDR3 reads CASSEPGLAGYDEQYF. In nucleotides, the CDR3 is TGTGCCAGCAGTGAGCCGGGACTAGCGGGATACGACGAGCAGTACTTC.

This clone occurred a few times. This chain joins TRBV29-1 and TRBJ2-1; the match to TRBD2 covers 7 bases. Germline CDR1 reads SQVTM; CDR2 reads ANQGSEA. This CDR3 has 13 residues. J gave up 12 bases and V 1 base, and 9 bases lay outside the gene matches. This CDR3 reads CSVEVAGGSRQFF. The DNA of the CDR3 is TGCAGCGTTGAAGTAGCGGGCGGTTCCCGGCAGTTCTTC.

The CDR3 loop reads CASSRRDFTDTQYF. The CDR3 DNA reads TGTGCCAGCAGCCGCCGGGACTTCACAGATACGCAGTATTTT. This rearrangement joins TRBV14 to TRBJ2-3; possibly TRBD2 for D (6 bases). CDR1 is SGHDN and CDR2 is FVKESK in the germline V gene. This CDR3 has 14 amino acids. V lost 4 bases to trimming and J lost 2 bases, with 10 bases between them.